This entry is about one T cell receptor (beta chain). The target antigen is unknown. This may stem from a read error, because a much larger clone lies one nucleotide away. Germline loops: CDR1 SGHRS, CDR2 YFSETQ. The CDR3 extends over 14 amino acids. TCRdb called the 5' RACE reads again in MiXCR, with one record for every CDR3 protein. The table lists around 130,000 distinct CDR3 sequences, roughly 8.8% of them singletons, with about 3.6% in the top ten. This specimen comes from a study of CD8 T cells in ankylosing spondylitis. The study's findings and limits: Roughly eight highly homologous variants made up a TCR beta motif that seemed to typify ankylosing spondylitis blood.

This sequence was found in a male donor with ankylosing spondylitis or in good health (not recorded which). V usage is TRBV5-1 and J usage is TRBJ2-3; the match to TRBD2 covers 7 bases. The sample comprised blood, either unsorted or a sorted T cell fraction (not recorded which). CDR3 nucleotide sequence: TGCTCCAGCAGCTGGGGGGGAGATGGAAATACGCAGTATTTT. This codes for CSSSWGGDGNTQYF.